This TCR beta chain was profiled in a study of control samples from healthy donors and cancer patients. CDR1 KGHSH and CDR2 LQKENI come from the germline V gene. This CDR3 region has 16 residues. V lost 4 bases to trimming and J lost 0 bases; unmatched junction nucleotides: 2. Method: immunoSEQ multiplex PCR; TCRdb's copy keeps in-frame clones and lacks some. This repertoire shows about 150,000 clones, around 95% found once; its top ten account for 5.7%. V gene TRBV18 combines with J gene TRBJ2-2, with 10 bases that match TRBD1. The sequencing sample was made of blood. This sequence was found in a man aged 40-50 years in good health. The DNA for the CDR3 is TGTGCCAGCTCACTTGGACAGGGGGCGAACACCGGGGAGCTGTTTTTT. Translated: CASSLGQGANTGELFF. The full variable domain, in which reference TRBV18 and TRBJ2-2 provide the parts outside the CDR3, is NAGVMQNPRHLVRRRGQEARLRCSPMKGHSHVYWYRQLPEEGLKFMVYLQKENIIDESGMPKERFSAEFPKEGPSILRIQQVVRGDSAAYFCASSLGQGANTGELFFGEGSRLTVL.